This note documents a single TCR beta chain sequence. Its antigen remains unidentified. This record belongs to a study of shared clonotypes between healthy human individuals. The overall study: The study drew on a couple of women and three men aged 18 to 49 as donors.

CD45RO negativity and positive selection for CCR7 defined naive CD8 cells, a population that excluded terminally differentiated effector memory CD45RA+ cells. All of the donors resided in Nashville, Tennessee, and each was a Caucasian adult. Study conclusions and caveats: The authors expected sequencing depth to affect clonotype sharing among donors. Clonotypes not shared had lower generation probabilities than those common to all four donors.

Germline assignment: CDR1 SNHLY and CDR2 FYNNEI. The CDR3 is 13 amino acids. V lost 6 bases and J lost 3, with 12 bases in between. Profiled with immunoSEQ multiplex PCR; TCRdb holds only in-frame clones, not every one. This table holds around 2,100,000 clones, approximately 94% found once. The sequencing input was naive CD8+ T cells sorted from blood. This TCR was sampled from a man aged 18 to 30 in good health. The chain has TRBV2 and TRBJ2-7, with D possibly TRBD1 on 6 matching bases. For the CDR3, the DNA is TGTGCCAGCAGGGAGTCAGGGGTCTACGAGCAGTACTTC. Translating it yields CASRESGVYEQYF.